This passage covers 26 T cell receptor beta chains from one sample sequenced in a study of T cell responses to AZD1222 COVID-19 vaccine. Libraries were prepared by immunoSEQ multiplex PCR; TCRdb keeps only in-frame clonotypes and omits some of them. The sample lists around 140,000 clones, 90% to 95% occurring once. This material consisted of peripheral blood, taken on day 0 of AZD1222 vaccination. The receptors stem from an adult in good health.

The genes are TRBV18 and TRBJ2-7; D is ambiguous. From germline, CDR1 is KGHSH and CDR2 LQKENI. V was pared by 4 bases and J by 1 base, with 5 bases between. The CDR3 length is 12 residues. CDR3 nucleotide sequence: TGTGCCAGCTCACAGCTGTCCTACGAGCAGTACTTC. Translating it yields CASSQLSYEQYF.

The rearrangement uses TRBV24-1 and TRBJ1-5; perhaps TRBD1 as D (6 bases). V was cut by 3 bases and J by 0 bases, with 14 bases left in between. CDR1 is KGHDR, CDR2 SFDVKD, per germline. The CDR3 runs 17 residues. The chain's CDR3 is CATSDGEQGYSNQPQHF. The CDR3 coding sequence is TGTGCCACCAGTGATGGCGAACAGGGCTATAGCAATCAGCCCCAGCATTTT.

The chain carries TRBV28 and TRBJ2-7; TRBD1 aligns across 7 bases. Trimming at V came to 2 bases and at J to 6 bases, leaving 4 bases not matched to a gene. This CDR3 spans 13 amino acids. The germline gives CDR1 MDHEN, CDR2 SYDVKM. The CDR3 DNA follows: TGTGCCAGCAGTTTACGGGGACAGCCCGAGCAGTACTTC. It encodes CASSLRGQPEQYF.

J is TRBJ1-6 and V is TRBV6-5, with 8 bases fitting TRBD1. This CDR3 has 15 residues. The V gene end was trimmed by 2 bases and the J gene end by 7 bases; junction bases not matched to a gene: 4. The germline V gene encodes CDR1 MNHEY and CDR2 SVGAGI. The DNA of the CDR3 is TGTGCCAGCAGTTACCTACAGGGGGTCAATTCACCCCTCCACTTT. Translated, it gives CASSYLQGVNSPLHF.

The V gene is TRBV15, the J gene TRBJ2-5; D call uncertain. Germline V lookup: CDR1 LNHNV, CDR2 YYDKDF (reference sequence). The length of the CDR3 is 15 residues. V shed 3 bases and J shed 6 bases, with 17 bases lying between them. The CDR3 DNA follows: TGTGCCACCAGCAGGGCCGAGGTGGGATTTAAGACCCAGTACTTC. Encoded protein: CATSRAEVGFKTQYF.

This sequence joins TRBV6-1 and TRBJ2-1; 9 nucleotides match TRBD2. The V and J ends lost 3 bases and 7 bases, in that order; junction bases with no gene match: 13. Germline V CDR1 and CDR2: MNHNS, SASEGT. The CDR3 loop spans 17 amino acids. CDR3 bases: TGTGCCAGCAGTGAGATGATGCGGGAGGGCCTATCTAATGAGCAGTTCTTC. Translating gives CASSEMMREGLSNEQFF.

The rearrangement uses TRBV5-1 and TRBJ1-1, with 11 positions matching TRBD1. Germline V lookup: CDR1 SGHRS, CDR2 YFSETQ. J gave up 4 bases and V 3 bases, and 8 bases lay outside the gene matches. There are 16 residues in the CDR3. DNA of the CDR3: TGCGCCAGCAGCTACGGACAGGGGGCACAAGGCACTGAAGCTTTCTTT. Its protein product is CASSYGQGAQGTEAFF. Combining the CDR3 with reference TRBV5-1 and TRBJ1-1 gives the whole variable domain KAGVTQTPRYLIKTRGQQVTLSCSPISGHRSVSWYQQTPGQGLQFLFEYFSETQRNKGNFPGRFSGRQFSNSRSEMNVSTLELGDSALYLCASSYGQGAQGTEAFFGQGTRLTVV.

V gene TRBV2 combines with J gene TRBJ2-7, with 8 bases fitting TRBD1. Losses at the gene ends were 4 bases for V and 6 bases for J; bases not matched to a gene: 8. CDR3 length: 14 residues. Per the germline V gene, CDR1 is SNHLY and CDR2 is FYNNEI. The DNA of the CDR3 is TGTGCCAGCAGTGGGCTCAGGGGGCGCGGCGAGCAGTACTTC. Protein: CASSGLRGRGEQYF. The whole variable domain, remainder taken from reference TRBV2 and TRBJ2-7, is EPEVTQTPSHQVTQMGQEVILRCVPISNHLYFYWYRQILGQKVEFLVSFYNNEISEKSEIFDDQFSVERPDGSNFTLKIRSTKLEDSAMYFCASSGLRGRGEQYFGPGTRLTVT.

This clone was counted a single time. V usage is TRBV14 and J usage is TRBJ2-3; D is perhaps TRBD2 (5 bases). This CDR3 spans 14 amino acids. Trimming removed 5 bases at V and 0 bases at J, with 9 bases between. Germline-derived CDR1 and CDR2 are SGHDN and FVKESK. The CDR3 bases are TGTGCCAGCAGCGTCCGGGGAAGCACAGATACGCAGTATTTT. It yields the protein CASSVRGSTDTQYF.

The chain has TRBV5-6 and TRBJ2-2; no firm D call. Germline CDR1 and CDR2: SGHDT and YYEEEE. The CDR3 consists of 12 residues. V was cut by 4 bases and J by 4 bases, with 5 bases left in between. This CDR3 is CASSPITGELFF. The CDR3 nucleotides read TGTGCCAGCAGCCCTATCACCGGGGAGCTGTTTTTT.

The V gene is TRBV7-9, the J gene TRBJ2-1, with 10 nucleotides matching TRBD2. The CDR3 spans 15 residues. V lost 5 bases and J lost 9; bases outside the gene matches: 10. Germline CDR1 and CDR2: SEHNR and FQNEAQ (reference sequence). CDR3 amino acids: CASSPPSGSRGEQFF. The CDR3, as DNA: TGTGCCAGCAGCCCACCTAGCGGGAGTCGGGGTGAGCAGTTCTTC.

This clone has just one count. This chain connects TRBV4-2 to TRBJ1-3, with no clear D. Trimming removed 0 bases at V and 4 bases at J, with 13 bases between. This CDR3 is built from 16 residues. Germline loops: CDR1 LGHNA, CDR2 YNFKEQ. In nucleotides, the CDR3 is TGTGCCAGCAGCCAAGATACGCCTACGGGAGGAAACACCATATATTTT. The encoded protein is CASSQDTPTGGNTIYF.

In DNA, the CDR3 is TGTGCCACCAGCAGAGCCTTCGGGGGGTCGTTTGAAAAACTGTTTTTT. Translated, it gives CATSRAFGGSFEKLFF. The chain carries TRBV15 and TRBJ1-4, with D perhaps matching TRBD1 (5 bases). The ends were cut back, 1 base at V and 7 bases at J, with 16 bases in the middle. Germline CDR1 reads LNHNV; CDR2 reads YYDKDF (reference sequence). The CDR3 covers 16 residues. Together with reference TRBV15 and TRBJ1-4, the CDR3 gives the full variable domain: DAMVIQNPRYQVTQFGKPVTLSCSQTLNHNVMYWYQQKSSQAPKLLFHYYDKDFNNEADTPDNFQSRRPNTSFCFLDIRSPGLGDTAMYLCATSRAFGGSFEKLFFGSGTQLSVL.

A word on this clone: This sample also contains other DNA sequences that code for the same CDR3. The genes are TRBV19 and TRBJ2-3; weak D call: TRBD1 (5 bases). V lost 1 base, J lost 1 base, and 9 bases lay in between. CDR1 and CDR2 (germline): LNHDA, SQIVND (reference sequence). The CDR3 length is 15 residues. Here the CDR3 DNA reads TGTGCCAGTAGTATAGGTGGGGCTCGCACAGATACGCAGTATTTT. It codes for CASSIGGARTDTQYF.

The rearrangement uses TRBV27 and TRBJ2-2; D tentatively reads TRBD1 or TRBD2 (5 bases each). The CDR3 loop spans 12 amino acids. V was cut by 2 bases and J by 9 bases, with 7 bases left in between. The V gene's germline CDR1 is MNHEY and CDR2 SMNVEV (reference sequence). CDR3 in DNA: TGTGCCAGCAGTTTAGGGGGACGGGAGCTGTTTTTT. Translated, it gives CASSLGGRELFF.

The rearrangement links TRBV6-5 to TRBJ1-4; unclear D gene. The CDR3 loop spans 14 amino acids. The V and J ends lost 5 bases and 0 bases respectively, with 7 bases between them. Germline loops: CDR1 MNHEY, CDR2 SVGAGI. The CDR3 is CASSHGATNEKLFF. DNA of the CDR3: TGTGCCAGCAGTCACGGCGCAACTAATGAAAAACTGTTTTTT.

The chain carries TRBV7-3 and TRBJ2-2, with 7 bases matching TRBD1. The CDR3 sequence is 17 residues long. From germline, CDR1 is SGHTA and CDR2 FQGTGA. With 4 bases clipped from V and 1 base from J, the junction kept 9 bases outside the gene matches. CDR3 sequence: CASSSRHRGGNTGELFF. CDR3 DNA: TGTGCCAGCAGCTCTAGACACAGGGGCGGGAACACCGGGGAGCTGTTTTTT.

In the case of this clone: This CDR3 is also generated by other DNA sequences in the sample. The chain uses TRBV24-1 and TRBJ1-5; D perhaps matches TRBD1 (5 bases). The CDR3 loop spans 13 amino acids. CDR1 is KGHDR, CDR2 SFDVKD, per germline. With 5 bases removed from V and 2 bases from J, the gap between germline ends came to 6 bases. Here the CDR3 reads CATSVGGNQPQHF. DNA of the CDR3: TGTGCCACCAGTGTGGGGGGCAATCAGCCCCAGCATTTT.

The sample holds one count of this clone. The rearrangement joins TRBV4-1 to TRBJ2-5, with 9 bases fitting TRBD2. Germline-derived CDR1 and CDR2 are MGHRA and YSYEKL. With V trimmed by 2 bases and J by 5 bases, 9 bases remained unmatched. The CDR3 spans 16 residues. CDR3 in amino acids: CASSQTGAGGGETQYF. CDR3 DNA: TGCGCCAGCAGCCAAACTGGAGCGGGAGGAGGGGAGACCCAGTACTTC.

The chain carries TRBV28 and TRBJ2-7, with 13 positions matching TRBD2. Trimming removed 2 bases from V and 7 bases from J; junction bases left unmatched: 8. The CDR3 has 16 amino acids. Germline V gene data show CDR1 as MDHEN and CDR2 as SYDVKM. For the CDR3, the DNA is TGTGCCAGCAGTTTAGAGGGACTAGCGGGACCCAAAGAGCAGTACTTC. Its protein is CASSLEGLAGPKEQYF. The full variable domain, its missing parts supplied by reference TRBV28 and TRBJ2-7, is DVKVTQSSRYLVKRTGEKVFLECVQDMDHENMFWYRQDPGLGLRLIYFSYDVKMKEKGDIPEGYSVSREKKERFSLILESASTNQTSMYLCASSLEGLAGPKEQYFGPGTRLTVT.

This clone was counted once. This chain connects TRBV5-8 to TRBJ2-5, with D possibly TRBD2 on 6 matching bases. This CDR3 comprises 13 residues. The germline V gene encodes CDR1 SGHTS and CDR2 YDEGEE. Deletions cut 9 bases from V and 5 bases from J, with 17 bases between. The CDR3 loop reads CAIGIGGTETQYF. The CDR3 DNA is TGTGCCATCGGCATTGGGGGGACGGAGACCCAGTACTTC.

The chain recombines TRBV11-2 with TRBJ2-3; 13 nucleotides line up with TRBD2. The CDR3 runs 15 residues. The germline CDR1 and CDR2 sequences are SGHAT and FQNNGV. The trim removed 4 bases at V and 6 bases at J, leaving 4 bases unmatched. The CDR3 here is CASSSTSGRADTQYF. The CDR3 bases are TGTGCCAGCAGCTCCACTAGCGGGAGGGCCGATACGCAGTATTTT.

The chain has TRBV5-1 and TRBJ2-7; maybe TRBD1 (5 bases). The CDR3 has 13 amino acids. Germline CDR1 SGHRS, CDR2 YFSETQ. V was clipped by 0 bases and J by 2 bases, with 6 bases between them. CDR3 sequence reads: CASSLAGTYEQYF. DNA for the CDR3: TGCGCCAGCAGCTTGGCAGGGACCTACGAGCAGTACTTC.

The rearrangement joins TRBV7-2 to TRBJ2-7; D perhaps matches TRBD1 (6 bases). The CDR3 runs 13 residues. The germline V and J ends were trimmed by 6 bases and 1 base, with 10 bases remaining between them. Germline lookup yields CDR1 SGHTA and CDR2 FQGNSA. CDR3 protein: CASRVGTSYEQYF. The CDR3 DNA sequence: TGTGCCAGCAGGGTAGGGACATCCTACGAGCAGTACTTC.

This chain uses TRBV7-2 with TRBJ1-3; D uncertain. V gave up 3 bases and J gave up 4 bases, with 10 bases separating them. This CDR3 contains 14 residues. Germline CDR1 is SGHTA and CDR2 is FQGNSA. CDR3 region: CASSFSSGGNTIYF. CDR3 nucleotides: TGTGCCAGCAGCTTTAGCAGCGGGGGAAACACCATATATTTT.

This chain uses TRBV6-4 with TRBJ2-2; TRBD1 matches at 7 bases. The V gene end was trimmed by 2 bases and the J gene end by 2 bases; junction bases not matched to a gene: 2. CDR3 length equals 15 residues. Germline V gives CDR1 MRHNA, CDR2 SNTAGT. The CDR3 nucleotides are TGTGCCAGCAGTGACAGGGGGCTCAACACCGGGGAGCTGTTTTTT. As protein: CASSDRGLNTGELFF.